What follows are 27 T cell receptor beta chains derived from one specimen sequenced in a study of a mutant IDH1 vaccine in newly diagnosed glioma (dated by TCRdb to 2020 to 2022). Library method: the immunoSEQ multiplex PCR assay. The source is immuneACCESS, and TCRdb retained only in-frame sequences with V and J called. Part of the clones is not carried over; for the studies checked, unresolved V genes explain less than half of this, and the remainder is unexplained. Within this sample are tens of thousands of clones, with around 93% of them counted one time only. The ten biggest clones cover about 1.2% of the sample. The time point label corresponds to: baseline, week 1 (first vaccination visit). Explained via the paper, the treatment or condition label denotes: pre-vaccination baseline after standard-of-care therapy. Sequencing was performed on PBMCs, taken from a glioma patient treated with radiotherapy, temozolomide or both. Source of these receptors: a man aged 40-49 years with glioma.

This chain links TRBV7-2 with TRBJ2-7; 8 bases line up with TRBD1. Trimming took 4 bases from V and 12 from J; bases not matched to a gene: 5. Looked up from germline, CDR1 is SGHTA and CDR2 is FQGNSA. The CDR3 is made up of 11 amino acids. The CDR3 sequence: CASSSGQGRYF. CDR3 coding DNA: TGTGCCAGCAGCTCTGGACAGGGTCGGTACTTC.

The V and J genes are TRBV13 and TRBJ2-7, with 15 bases matching TRBD2. This CDR3 has 17 amino acids. CDR1 is PRHDT and CDR2 is FYEKMQ in the germline V gene (reference sequence). The V gene end was trimmed by 0 bases and the J gene end by 3 bases; junction bases not matched to a gene: 3. CDR3 loop: CASSLGGTSGRIYEQYF. As DNA, the CDR3 is TGTGCCAGCAGCTTAGGGGGGACTAGCGGGAGGATCTACGAGCAGTACTTC.

CDR3 amino acids: CASGPGGSGANVLTF. The CDR3 DNA reads as TGTGCTAGTGGCCCAGGAGGCTCTGGGGCCAACGTCCTGACTTTC. The V and J genes are TRBV12-5 and TRBJ2-6, with D perhaps matching TRBD2 (5 bases). Germline CDR1 and CDR2: LGHNT and FRNRAP. There are 15 residues in the CDR3. The V and J ends lost 6 bases and 0 bases respectively, with 9 bases between them.

The gene calls are TRBV27 and TRBJ2-2; perhaps D is TRBD1 or TRBD2 (6 bases each). The CDR3 totals 16 residues. Germline CDR1 and CDR2: MNHEY and SMNVEV (reference sequence). V was clipped by 2 bases and J by 4 bases, with 14 bases between them. The CDR3 DNA follows: TGTGCCAGCAGTTTAGGAGGGCAGGGGACCACCGGGGAGCTGTTTTTT. This sequence encodes CASSLGGQGTTGELFF.

The chain combines TRBV6-1 with TRBJ1-2; D remains unclear. V was trimmed by 6 bases and J by 1 base, leaving 9 bases between them. CDR3 size: 13 residues. Germline V gene sequence: CDR1 MNHNS, CDR2 SASEGT. Here the CDR3 DNA reads TGTGCCAGCAGGGGAGGGATTAACTATGGCTACACCTTC. It encodes CASRGGINYGYTF.

This chain links TRBV27 with TRBJ2-7; D gene uncertain. The germline V gene has CDR1 MNHEY and CDR2 SMNVEV (reference sequence). The CDR3 covers 12 residues. V was pared by 5 bases and J by 6 bases, with 11 bases between. CDR3 bases: TGTGCCAGCAGTCCGCTGGGGTCCGAGCAGTACTTC. Amino acid sequence: CASSPLGSEQYF.

The chain joins TRBV15 to TRBJ1-4; 7 bases fit TRBD1. Germline V gene sequence: CDR1 LNHNV, CDR2 YYDKDF (reference sequence). The CDR3 totals 16 residues. V shed 0 bases, J shed 6 bases, and the junction held 7 bases outside the gene matches. CDR3 in DNA: TGTGCCACCAGCAGAGATCAAAGAGGGGGCGATGAAAAACTGTTTTTT. The encoded protein is CATSRDQRGGDEKLFF.

The genes are TRBV27 and TRBJ2-3, with no clear D. Germline V lookup: CDR1 MNHEY, CDR2 SMNVEV (reference sequence). Trimming took off 7 bases at V and 0 bases at J, with 8 bases between the two ends. The CDR3 length is 13 residues. CDR3 protein: CASTHRSTDTQYF. DNA of the CDR3: TGTGCCAGCACCCATCGCAGCACAGATACGCAGTATTTT.

The J gene is TRBJ2-6, the V gene TRBV19, with TRBD1 matching over 10 bases. Germline-derived CDR1 and CDR2 are LNHDA and SQIVND (reference sequence). Trimming removed 5 bases from V and 1 base from J; junction bases left unmatched: 5. The CDR3 spans 17 residues. The CDR3 sequence: CASSYRGQGSGANVLTF. In DNA form, the CDR3 reads TGTGCCAGTAGTTACCGGGGACAGGGGTCTGGGGCCAACGTCCTGACTTTC.

This chain joins TRBV5-6 and TRBJ2-5; no clear D. The assigned J gene may be wrong: the sequence end matches TRBJ2-7 better. The CDR3 runs 11 residues. Germline V gene data show CDR1 as SGHDT and CDR2 as YYEEEE. CDR3 nucleotide sequence: TGTGCCAGCACCGATACCTACGAGCAGTACTTC. Encoded protein: CASTDTYEQYF.

The CDR3 DNA is TGCGCCAGCAGCCAACTAGCGGGAGAGTCCTACGAGCAGTACTTC. Protein sequence: CASSQLAGESYEQYF. This rearrangement joins TRBV4-1 to TRBJ2-7; 10 positions match TRBD2. This CDR3 region has 15 residues. Germline-derived CDR1 and CDR2 are MGHRA and YSYEKL. The junction had 2 bases not matched to a gene; V was cut back by 2 bases and J by 1 base.

The rearrangement links TRBV2 to TRBJ1-5; perhaps TRBD1 as D (5 bases). Germline V lookup: CDR1 SNHLY, CDR2 FYNNEI. The CDR3 has 15 amino acids. V was cut by 6 bases and J by 3 bases, with 15 bases left in between. The CDR3: CASRRGGTDNQPQHF. The DNA of the CDR3 is TGTGCCAGCAGGCGGGGGGGAACGGACAATCAGCCCCAGCATTTT.

The chain has TRBV11-2 and TRBJ2-2, with D perhaps TRBD1 or TRBD2 (5 bases each). The CDR3 contains 17 residues. CDR1 SGHAT and CDR2 FQNNGV come from the germline V gene. The germline V and J ends were trimmed by 1 base and 8 bases, with 20 bases remaining between them. CDR3 DNA: TGTGCCAGCAGCTTAGTTGCCGGGACCGCTTTTTTGGGGGAGCTGTTTTTT. Its translation: CASSLVAGTAFLGELFF.

The chain couples TRBV2 to TRBJ2-1; 10 nucleotides line up with TRBD2. This CDR3 comprises 15 residues. Trimming cost V 8 bases and J 3 bases; bases outside gene matches: 7. Germline loops: CDR1 SNHLY, CDR2 FYNNEI. For the CDR3, the DNA is TGTGCCAGCCTAGCGGGGGCAAAATACTACAATGAGCAGTTCTTC. This codes for CASLAGAKYYNEQFF.

The chain combines TRBV7-8 with TRBJ2-1; 8 bases line up with TRBD1. Germline loops: CDR1 SGHVS, CDR2 FQNEAQ. V lost 4 bases, J lost 6 bases, and 8 bases stayed unmatched. The CDR3 consists of 15 residues. The CDR3 sequence: CASSSRTGTGNEQFF. DNA of the CDR3: TGTGCCAGCAGCTCGAGGACAGGGACGGGCAATGAGCAGTTCTTC. Complete variable domain (other parts from reference TRBV7-8 and TRBJ2-1): GAGVSQSPRYKVAKRGQDVALRCDPISGHVSLFWYQQALGQGPEFLTYFQNEAQLDKSGLPSDRFFAERPEGSVSTLKIQRTQQEDSAVYLCASSSRTGTGNEQFFGPGTRLTVL.

The chain recombines TRBV27 with TRBJ1-4, with 8 bases identical to TRBD1. Trimming removed 6 bases from V and 8 bases from J; junction bases left unmatched: 11. Germline CDR1 reads MNHEY; CDR2 reads SMNVEV (reference sequence). CDR3 length: 15 amino acids. CDR3 amino acids: CASSGRGRGGEKLFF. CDR3 in DNA: TGTGCCAGCAGCGGCAGGGGGCGGGGAGGGGAAAAACTGTTTTTT. The full variable domain, rest sourced from reference TRBV27 and TRBJ1-4, is EAQVTQNPRYLITVTGKKLTVTCSQNMNHEYMSWYRQDPGLGLRQIYYSMNVEVTDKGDVPEGYKVSRKEKRNFPLILESPSPNQTSLYFCASSGRGRGGEKLFFGSGTQLSVL.

This chain connects TRBV7-2 to TRBJ2-7, with unresolved D. V lost 7 bases and J lost 0, with 13 bases in between. This CDR3 comprises 14 residues. Looked up from germline, CDR1 is SGHTA and CDR2 is FQGNSA. The CDR3 bases are TGTGCCAGCACCTTGGGGTATCTCTCCTACGAGCAGTACTTC. Residues: CASTLGYLSYEQYF. The whole variable domain, remainder taken from reference TRBV7-2 and TRBJ2-7, is GAGVSQSPSNKVTEKGKDVELRCDPISGHTALYWYRQSLGQGLEFLIYFQGNSAPDKSGLPSDRFSAERTGGSVSTLTIQRTQQEDSAVYLCASTLGYLSYEQYFGPGTRLTVT.

V is TRBV13 and J is TRBJ1-2; D gene ambiguous. Trimming shortened V by 2 bases and J by 8 bases, and 12 bases separated the two germline ends. The CDR3 has 13 residues. CDR1 is PRHDT and CDR2 is FYEKMQ in the germline V gene (reference sequence). In nucleotides, the CDR3 is TGTGCCAGCAGCTTACAGGTCCCCGGGGGCTACACCTTC. Translated: CASSLQVPGGYTF.

The chain recombines TRBV29-1 with TRBJ1-1, with 8 bases aligning to TRBD1. This CDR3 has 15 residues. CDR1 and CDR2 (germline): SQVTM, ANQGSEA. V trimming: 1 base; J trimming: 3 bases; junction bases outside the gene matches: 7. The CDR3 DNA sequence: TGCAGCGTTGAAGGCGGGACAGGCCGGTACACTGAAGCTTTCTTT. Protein sequence: CSVEGGTGRYTEAFF.

V and J are TRBV2 and TRBJ1-1; a weak D match, TRBD1 (5 bases). V lost 4 bases, J lost 2 bases, and 8 bases lay in between. Germline V gene data show CDR1 as SNHLY and CDR2 as FYNNEI. This CDR3 region has 13 residues. The CDR3 bases are TGTGCCAGCAGTGCTCAGGGAAACACTGAAGCTTTCTTT. It codes for CASSAQGNTEAFF.

This chain joins TRBV7-6 and TRBJ1-5; D unresolved. Trimming pared 4 bases from V and 2 bases from J, leaving 9 bases between. The germline CDR1 and CDR2 sequences are SGHVS and FNYEAQ. The CDR3 extends over 14 amino acids. Here the CDR3 reads CASSSLMGNQPQHF. In DNA form, the CDR3 reads TGTGCCAGCAGCTCGCTAATGGGCAATCAGCCCCAGCATTTT.

The rearrangement uses TRBV6-6 and TRBJ2-5, with TRBD1 matching over 10 bases. The CDR3 spans 15 residues. The ends lost 5 bases at V and 7 bases at J; junction bases unmatched: 10. Germline values: CDR1 MNHNY, CDR2 SVGAGI (reference sequence). Here the CDR3 DNA reads TGTGCCAGCAGTCGCGAGAGACAGGGGGCTGGGACCCAGTACTTC. Protein: CASSRERQGAGTQYF.

The V gene is TRBV27, the J gene TRBJ2-5; the match to TRBD2 covers 10 bases. The CDR3 is made up of 19 amino acids. Germline V lookup: CDR1 MNHEY, CDR2 SMNVEV (reference sequence). V lost 5 bases to trimming and J lost 5 bases; unmatched junction nucleotides: 20. The CDR3 reads CASSPLAVGSGGAGETQYF. DNA of the CDR3: TGTGCCAGCAGTCCCCTCGCGGTCGGAAGCGGGGGGGCGGGGGAGACCCAGTACTTC.

The chain combines TRBV18 with TRBJ2-7; D is unresolved. The V and J ends lost 4 bases and 0 bases respectively, with 10 bases between them. This CDR3 is 14 amino acids long. The germline V gene has CDR1 KGHSH and CDR2 LQKENI. The CDR3 bases are TGTGCCAGCTCACGAGGACGGCTCTCCTACGAGCAGTACTTC. This sequence encodes CASSRGRLSYEQYF.

V usage is TRBV7-8 and J usage is TRBJ2-1; 8 nucleotides agree with TRBD2. Germline trimming cut 5 bases from V and 6 bases from J; bases unmatched to any gene: 18. Germline V gives CDR1 SGHVS, CDR2 FQNEAQ. This CDR3 spans 18 amino acids. The CDR3 coding sequence is TGTGCCAGCAGCCCCCGGGAGGGAATGAGGGATTGGGGCAATGAGCAGTTCTTC. Protein sequence: CASSPREGMRDWGNEQFF.

The V and J genes are TRBV9 and TRBJ2-7, with 7 bases fitting TRBD2. The CDR3 is 15 amino acids. Germline-derived CDR1 and CDR2 are SGDLS and YYNGEE. Trimming cost V 0 bases and J 3 bases; bases outside gene matches: 6. CDR3 protein: CASSVERDSGYEQYF. CDR3 DNA: TGTGCCAGCAGCGTAGAGCGGGATTCGGGCTACGAGCAGTACTTC.

The rearrangement links TRBV2 to TRBJ1-5; no firm D call. The germline V gene has CDR1 SNHLY and CDR2 FYNNEI. There are 15 residues in the CDR3. Trimming removed 3 bases at V and 4 bases at J, with 13 bases between. The CDR3 DNA sequence: TGTGCCAGCAGTGACCGAGGGTTTAAGAATCAGCCCCAGCATTTT. Its protein product is CASSDRGFKNQPQHF.